This T cell receptor (beta chain) originates from a study of CD4 T cells in relation to SARS-CoV-2 and coronaviruses. On the study more broadly: The negative reference was HIV-1 Nef peptide pool or peptide-free culture.

The CDR3 runs 14 residues. Trimming left V 5 bases short and J 5 bases short, with 13 bases between. The germline V gene has CDR1 SGHAT and CDR2 FQNNGV. In regard to this clone: No antigen is known for it.

Before the COVID-19 pandemic, during about 2011-2019, CD4+ T cells were taken from unexposed donors. The cells were cultured for 10 days before CD4+ T cells were isolated. Generated by immunoSEQ multiplex PCR, the TCRdb table keeps only in-frame clones and is missing some. The repertoire consists of around 20,000 clones, with 66% occurring once and the leading ten covering roughly 11%. The rearrangement uses TRBV11-2 and TRBJ2-1; weak D call: TRBD2 (5 bases). Specimen: CD4+ T cells from PBMCs, cultured in vitro. The receptor's source is a human donor in good health. The CDR3 DNA follows: TGTGCCAGCAGCCAGAGCGGAAAGGACAATGAGCAGTTCTTC. This gives the protein CASSQSGKDNEQFF.